This T cell receptor (beta chain) was observed in a study of human T cells and chemical hapten exposure. Turning to the study itself: How much TCR each sample yielded varied, mostly because pooled library volumes differed slightly.

As handled by the study authors: With a range of about 20,000 to 690,600, the median per sample was roughly 97,000 TCRs. A single record per CDR3 protein comes from TCRdb applying MiXCR to the RACE reads. The V and J calls shown here were made by TCRdb, not taken from the authors' results. The table lists around 50,000 distinct CDR3 sequences, around 9.4% of them singletons. Overall study results and limits: Against controls, expanded TCRs gave rise to significantly more large CDR3 similarity clusters. The donor cohort had alopecia, so its immune response may not match that of healthy people.

This clonotype was detected many times. Its antigen is as yet unknown. Time point described: patch test 2, 6 weeks after DPC sensitization. As for treatment: therapeutic diphenylcyclopropenone sensitization with weekly scalp DPC. V gave up 0 bases and J gave up 9 bases, with 14 bases separating them. The CDR3 sequence is 14 residues long. Germline-derived CDR1 and CDR2 are SGHTA and FQGNSA. The clonotype was recovered from a woman aged 45-59 years with alopecia areata. Some clones in this sample may be carry-over from other donors' samples. This chain connects TRBV7-2 to TRBJ1-1, with D perhaps matching TRBD1 (5 bases). Sequencing used whole blood, obtained in connection with sensitization to the hapten diphenylcyclopropenone (DPC). The CDR3 spells CASSLALGDFQAFF. The CDR3 DNA reads TGTGCCAGCAGCTTAGCACTGGGGGACTTTCAAGCTTTCTTT.